This TCR beta chain was captured in a study of long-term antiretroviral therapy in people with HIV. It was version v3.0 of the immunoSEQ assay that was run at survey level. Profiling relied on immunoSEQ multiplex PCR, and the TCRdb table lists in-frame clones only, not all of them. Altogether some 28,000 clones are present, about 95% being singletons, with the ten largest covering 6.5% to 10%. J was trimmed by 6 bases and V by 7 bases; bases with no gene match: 9. CDR1 ENHRY and CDR2 SYGVKD come from the germline V gene. The CDR3 loop spans 13 amino acids. The sequencing here drew on unsorted PBMCs, taken approximately 6.3 years after starting antiretroviral therapy. The TCR originated in a man aged 25-45 years with HIV. The V call is TRBV10-3, the J call TRBJ2-7; 7 bases agree with TRBD2. The CDR3 DNA follows: TGTGCCATCAATTCGCAGGGAGGGCGCGAGCAGTACTTC. This gives the protein CAINSQGGREQYF.